This TCR beta chain was identified in a study of Ad26.COV2.S vaccination and SARS-CoV-2 variants. Across the whole study: Intramuscular Ad26.COV2.S doses were given once or twice, 56 days apart. General observations from the study: Ad26.COV2.S recipients had broader spike-specific TCRs (P = 0.0014). Placebo recipients and vaccine recipients were similar in non-spike TCR breadth.

This clone was recorded once. Antigen unknown. Produced via immunoSEQ multiplex PCR; TCRdb's table is partial and in-frame only. The table records 430,000 or so clones, roughly 87% of them present only once. The CDR3 contains 14 residues. Trimming cost V 5 bases and J 4 bases, with 9 bases left between them. The V gene's germline CDR1 is LNHDA and CDR2 SQIVND (reference sequence). Treatment meaning: over 15 received Ad26.COV2.S at low or high dose, single or two shots; about 5 received placebo; per-sample allocation not given. Collection of the samples took place on day 63 after the first injection of vaccine or placebo. Boston provided a donor who was an adult aged 18-55 years.

This TCR came from a person aged 18 to 65 who received the Ad26.COV2.S COVID-19 vaccine or a placebo. This specimen was peripheral blood, taken in a trial of Ad26.COV2.S vaccine versus placebo. The chain links TRBV19 to TRBJ2-6; D uncertain. CDR3 DNA sequence: TGTGCCAGTAGTGACGGCTCCGGGGCCAACGTCCTGACTTTC. Amino acid sequence: CASSDGSGANVLTF.